A single sample gave rise to the 28 T cell receptor beta chains below, sequenced in a study of OX40 agonist ivuxolimab in advanced cancers. TCRdb's copy holds only in-frame clones and misses some; the assay was immunoSEQ multiplex PCR. Seen here are about 34,000 clones, approximately 78% observed once, and the top ten hold 2.6%. The sequencing here drew on CD4+ or CD8+ T cells sorted from blood, taken in a trial of the OX40 agonist ivuxolimab. Receptors were obtained from an adult with an advanced solid tumor such as melanoma, head and neck, liver or kidney cancer.

This clone has a single count. V and J are TRBV29-1 and TRBJ2-1; D remains unclear. V shed 6 bases and J shed 6 bases, with 12 bases lying between them. Per germline, CDR1 SQVTM and CDR2 ANQGSEA. The CDR3 covers 12 residues. DNA of the CDR3: TGCAGCGTGGGCCCCGGTGGCAATGAGCAGTTCTTC. This sequence encodes CSVGPGGNEQFF.

The chain carries TRBV20-1 and TRBJ2-5, with D maybe TRBD2 (5 bases). The V gene lost 8 bases and the J gene lost 5 bases, with 12 bases spanning the gap. The CDR3 consists of 11 residues. Germline V gene lookup returns CDR1 DFQATT and CDR2 SNEGSKA (reference sequence). The CDR3 bases are TGCAGTCCCCAACTAGGGGAGACCCAGTACTTC. Translated: CSPQLGETQYF.

This chain joins TRBV7-8 and TRBJ2-5; either TRBD1 or TRBD2 may fit D (5 bases each). The V gene's germline CDR1 is SGHVS and CDR2 FQNEAQ. Trimming cost V 7 bases and J 2 bases, with 14 bases left between them. The CDR3 sequence is 14 residues long. The CDR3 nucleotides are TGTGCCAGCACAGGGAGACCCCTACAAGAGACCCAGTACTTC. Residues: CASTGRPLQETQYF.

V and J are TRBV5-1 and TRBJ2-1, with 7 bases matching TRBD2. The CDR3 spans 15 residues. Germline V lookup: CDR1 SGHRS, CDR2 YFSETQ. V gave up 2 bases and J gave up 7 bases; unmatched junction bases: 9. In nucleotides, the CDR3 is TGCGCCAGCAGCTTAGCGGGGCCCGAAGGGAATGAGCAGTTCTTC. Encoded protein: CASSLAGPEGNEQFF.

The rearrangement joins TRBV9 to TRBJ2-2; TRBD2 might be the D (6 bases). V was cut by 3 bases and J by 1 base, with 13 bases left in between. Germline CDR1 SGDLS, CDR2 YYNGEE. The CDR3 has 16 amino acids. DNA for the CDR3: TGTGCCAGCAGCGCCGCCGGGAGAATGAACACCGGGGAGCTGTTTTTT. This encodes CASSAAGRMNTGELFF.

The V call is TRBV7-2, the J call TRBJ2-7; perhaps D is TRBD1 or TRBD2 (5 bases each). The CDR3 totals 14 residues. The V gene lost 2 bases and the J gene lost 2 bases, with 10 bases spanning the gap. The V gene's germline CDR1 is SGHTA and CDR2 FQGNSA. CDR3 loop: CASSLSGDAYEQYF. DNA for the CDR3: TGTGCCAGCAGCTTATCCGGGGACGCCTACGAGCAGTACTTC.

This clone was found once. The chain couples TRBV19 to TRBJ2-7; 12 positions match TRBD1. The CDR3 runs to 15 residues. From germline, CDR1 is LNHDA and CDR2 SQIVND (reference sequence). V was pared by 5 bases and J by 3 bases, with 5 bases of the junction left unmatched. The CDR3 DNA is TGTGCCAGTAGTTGGGACAGGGGGCCTTTCTACGAGCAGTACTTC. This encodes CASSWDRGPFYEQYF.

The rearrangement links TRBV2 to TRBJ1-1; D may be TRBD1 (6 bases). The germline gives CDR1 SNHLY, CDR2 FYNNEI. The CDR3 is 14 amino acids. The V end was cut by 6 bases, the J end by 0 bases, with 11 bases between. Written as DNA, the CDR3 is TGTGCCAGCAGGGGAACAGGGCTGAACACTGAAGCTTTCTTT. Translation gives CASRGTGLNTEAFF.

V and J are TRBV5-5 and TRBJ2-6; 7 bases fit TRBD1. Germline CDR1 and CDR2: SGHKS and YYEKEE (reference sequence). The CDR3 is 19 amino acids. V lost 1 base, J lost 0 bases, and 10 bases stayed unmatched. CDR3 DNA sequence: TGTGCCAGCAGCTTGAGGGGGCTGGGTAGCGCCTCTGGGGCCAACGTCCTGACTTTC. Its translation: CASSLRGLGSASGANVLTF.

The gene calls are TRBV29-1 and TRBJ2-5; the match to TRBD1 covers 10 bases. Trimming cost V 4 bases and J 2 bases; bases outside gene matches: 10. From germline, CDR1 is SQVTM and CDR2 ANQGSEA. The CDR3 is 16 residues long. The CDR3: CSVVFTDRGGQETQYF. In DNA, the CDR3 is TGCAGCGTTGTGTTCACGGACAGGGGGGGGCAAGAGACCCAGTACTTC.

The chain links TRBV7-6 to TRBJ2-2, with D perhaps TRBD1 (5 bases). The CDR3 spans 16 residues. Trimming stripped 1 base from V and 1 base from J, with 10 bases between. The germline gives CDR1 SGHVS, CDR2 FNYEAQ. CDR3 amino acids: CASSLVRVGNTGELFF. The CDR3 nucleotides read TGTGCCAGCAGCTTAGTCAGGGTGGGGAACACCGGGGAGCTGTTTTTT.

The chain recombines TRBV30 with TRBJ2-4; no clear D gene. This CDR3 region has 13 residues. Germline-derived CDR1 and CDR2 are GTSNPN and SVGIG (reference sequence). Between the trimmed V and J ends, which lost 2 bases and 5 bases, there was a span of 10 bases. CDR3 residues: CAWSLGSENIQYF. The DNA for the CDR3 is TGTGCCTGGAGTCTCGGTAGTGAAAACATTCAGTACTTC.

This clone came up once. The chain employs TRBV27 and TRBJ1-4; weak D call: TRBD1 (6 bases). Germline V gene lookup returns CDR1 MNHEY and CDR2 SMNVEV (reference sequence). Trimming pared 4 bases from V and 7 bases from J, leaving 19 bases between. The CDR3 covers 16 residues. The CDR3 sequence: CASSYNQGKGGEKLFF. For the CDR3, the DNA is TGTGCCAGCAGTTACAATCAGGGGAAGGGTGGTGAAAAACTGTTTTTT.

This chain connects TRBV19 to TRBJ2-1, with TRBD2 matching 9 bases. Germline loops: CDR1 LNHDA, CDR2 SQIVND (reference sequence). V lost 5 bases, J lost 5 bases, and 4 bases stayed unmatched. The CDR3 consists of 14 residues. The CDR3 nucleotides are TGTGCCAGTAGTCCATGGACTAGCGACAATGAGCAGTTCTTC. Amino acid sequence: CASSPWTSDNEQFF.

The chain carries TRBV14 and TRBJ2-2; D perhaps matches TRBD1 (5 bases). The germline V gene has CDR1 SGHDN and CDR2 FVKESK. V was shortened by 3 bases and J by 6 bases, with 11 bases between the two germline ends. The CDR3 totals 14 residues. The CDR3 sequence is CASSQQGGAGELFF. The CDR3 nucleotides are TGTGCCAGCAGCCAGCAGGGTGGGGCCGGGGAGCTGTTTTTT.

The table lists this clone with a few counts. This rearrangement joins TRBV25-1 to TRBJ2-2, with a tentative D call TRBD2 (5 bases). This CDR3 has 15 amino acids. V was trimmed by 3 bases and J by 2 bases, leaving 10 bases between them. Germline V gene sequence: CDR1 MGHDK, CDR2 SYGVNS. The CDR3 loop is CASSDSGLNTGELFF. The CDR3 nucleotides are TGTGCCAGCAGTGATTCCGGACTTAACACCGGGGAGCTGTTTTTT.

V usage is TRBV7-2 and J usage is TRBJ1-1; D remains ambiguous. V lost 8 bases and J lost 3, with 10 bases in between. The CDR3 sequence is 12 residues long. Looked up from germline, CDR1 is SGHTA and CDR2 is FQGNSA. The chain's CDR3 is CASGAEYTEAFF. The CDR3 nucleotides read TGTGCCAGCGGAGCTGAGTACACTGAAGCTTTCTTT. Full variable domain (outside the CDR3, taken from reference TRBV7-2 and TRBJ1-1): GAGVSQSPSNKVTEKGKDVELRCDPISGHTALYWYRQSLGQGLEFLIYFQGNSAPDKSGLPSDRFSAERTGGSVSTLTIQRTQQEDSAVYLCASGAEYTEAFFGQGTRLTVV.

CDR3 in amino acids: CASSYMGGGEAFF. The CDR3 nucleotides read TGTGCCAGCAGTTACATGGGGGGAGGTGAAGCTTTCTTT. This sequence joins TRBV6-5 and TRBJ1-1; D is perhaps TRBD1 (5 bases). The V end lost 2 bases, the J end lost 7 bases, and 11 bases lay between the germline ends. CDR3 length equals 13 residues. Per germline, CDR1 MNHEY and CDR2 SVGAGI.

The rearrangement joins TRBV6-6 to TRBJ2-7, with TRBD2 as a possible D gene (5 bases). The CDR3 is 14 residues long. Germline V gene sequence: CDR1 MNHNY, CDR2 SVGAGI (reference sequence). V lost 5 bases and J 2 bases, leaving 13 bases between the germline ends. The DNA of the CDR3 is TGTGCCAGCAGTCCTCCCGGGATCCCCTACGAGCAGTACTTC. It translates to CASSPPGIPYEQYF.

This sequence joins TRBV6-5 and TRBJ2-5; D may match TRBD1 or TRBD2 (6 bases each). The germline gives CDR1 MNHEY, CDR2 SVGAGI. This CDR3 comprises 13 residues. The V and J ends lost 5 bases and 4 bases respectively, with 11 bases between them. CDR3 DNA: TGTGCCAGCAGTAGGGGGGTCGGAGAGACCCAGTACTTC. Translation gives CASSRGVGETQYF.

This clone was seen more than once but under ten times. The gene calls are TRBV19 and TRBJ2-1; 8 nucleotides line up with TRBD2. V lost 3 bases, J lost 8 bases, and 6 bases stayed unmatched. Germline CDR1 LNHDA, CDR2 SQIVND (reference sequence). CDR3 size: 14 residues. The CDR3 DNA follows: TGTGCCAGTAGTATCGGTGGGACTAGTGATGAGCAGTTCTTC. This gives the protein CASSIGGTSDEQFF.

This clone was detected a few times. The chain joins TRBV7-6 to TRBJ1-1; TRBD1 might be the D (5 bases). There are 13 residues in the CDR3. CDR1 SGHVS and CDR2 FNYEAQ come from the germline V gene. V was trimmed by 6 bases and J by 8 bases, leaving 16 bases between them. The CDR3 reads CASSWGPSGEAFF. The CDR3 DNA sequence: TGTGCCAGCAGTTGGGGCCCTTCAGGGGAAGCTTTCTTT.

The chain has TRBV28 and TRBJ2-7, with unresolved D. CDR1 is MDHEN, CDR2 SYDVKM, per germline. The CDR3 loop spans 15 amino acids. V lost 6 bases and J lost 9, with 24 bases in between. Written as DNA, the CDR3 is TGTGCCAGCAGCCCCCCCCAGCCGGCGATCTGGGGGCAGTACTTC. This sequence encodes CASSPPQPAIWGQYF.

This clone was observed a handful of times. The gene calls are TRBV4-3 and TRBJ1-2; D is undetermined. Germline CDR1 is LGHNA and CDR2 is YSLEER. This CDR3 contains 12 residues. Trimming pared 0 bases from V and 8 bases from J, leaving 7 bases between. The CDR3 region has the DNA TGCGCCAGCAGCCAAGATATGTCGGGCTACACCTTC. The encoded protein is CASSQDMSGYTF.

The chain joins TRBV14 to TRBJ2-2; TRBD2 agrees at 14 bases. The junction had 2 bases not matched to a gene; V was cut back by 1 base and J by 4 bases. The CDR3 spans 17 residues. Germline loops: CDR1 SGHDN, CDR2 FVKESK. CDR3 sequence reads: CASSQGGTSGGTGELFF. CDR3 bases: TGTGCCAGCAGCCAAGGTGGGACTAGCGGGGGCACCGGGGAGCTGTTTTTT.

The V gene is TRBV4-3, the J gene TRBJ1-3; no definite D call. V was trimmed by 0 bases and J by 8 bases, leaving 14 bases between them. The CDR3 sequence is 15 residues long. Germline V lookup: CDR1 LGHNA, CDR2 YSLEER. The DNA of the CDR3 is TGCGCCAGCAGCCAAGATCTTCGGCTTATAGACACCATATATTTT. Translated, it gives CASSQDLRLIDTIYF.

V and J are TRBV7-8 and TRBJ1-2; perhaps TRBD1 as D (5 bases). CDR1 and CDR2 from the germline V gene are SGHVS and FQNEAQ. V was cut by 4 bases and J by 7 bases, with 16 bases left in between. The CDR3 is 14 amino acids. The CDR3 DNA reads as TGTGCCAGCAGCTCAGGCGGGGGTTTGCGTGGCTACACCTTC. Translated, it gives CASSSGGGLRGYTF.

This clone occurred once. The chain recombines TRBV18 with TRBJ2-7, with 8 bases matching TRBD2. Trimming took 5 bases from V and 0 from J; bases not matched to a gene: 9. Looked up from germline, CDR1 is KGHSH and CDR2 is LQKENI. The CDR3 sequence is 16 residues long. This CDR3 is CASSSTVSGVSYEQYF. CDR3 coding DNA: TGTGCCAGCTCAAGCACGGTTAGCGGGGTCTCCTACGAGCAGTACTTC.